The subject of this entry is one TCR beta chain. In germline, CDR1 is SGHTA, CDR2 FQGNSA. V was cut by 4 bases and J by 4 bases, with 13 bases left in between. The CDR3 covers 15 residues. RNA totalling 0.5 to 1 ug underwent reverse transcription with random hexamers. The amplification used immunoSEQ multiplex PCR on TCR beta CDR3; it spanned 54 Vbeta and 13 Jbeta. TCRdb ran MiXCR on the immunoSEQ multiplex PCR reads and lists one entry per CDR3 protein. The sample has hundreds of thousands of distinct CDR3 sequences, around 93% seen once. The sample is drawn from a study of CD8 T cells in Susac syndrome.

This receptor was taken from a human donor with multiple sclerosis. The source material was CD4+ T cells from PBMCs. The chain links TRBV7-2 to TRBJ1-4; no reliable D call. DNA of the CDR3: TGTGCCAGCAGCTCCTTCTCCCGGATTAATGAAAAACTGTTTTTT. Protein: CASSSFSRINEKLFF. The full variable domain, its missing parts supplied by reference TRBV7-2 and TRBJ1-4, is GAGVSQSPSNKVTEKGKDVELRCDPISGHTALYWYRQSLGQGLEFLIYFQGNSAPDKSGLPSDRFSAERTGGSVSTLTIQRTQQEDSAVYLCASSSFSRINEKLFFGSGTQLSVL.